This TCR beta chain was documented in a study of brain T cells in children with intractable seizures. Produced via immunoSEQ multiplex PCR; TCRdb's table is partial and in-frame only. The table has about 320,000 clones, about 94% seen once; the top ten hold roughly 5.7%. Study findings and constraints: Absence of clones before surgery may stem from lower sequencing depth. HCMV serostatus was not known, and viral specificity came from CDR3 similarity only.

Sample time point: blood from clinic visit 5 months post-surgery; TSC patient then seizure free. Sequencing was limited to surgery cases with top T cell transcript signatures in brain tissue. Before surgery, patients took at least one anti-epileptic drug. This clone was counted once. Its antigen is as yet unknown. This CDR3 comprises 19 residues. The V gene's germline CDR1 is LNHDA and CDR2 SQIVND (reference sequence). Trimming shortened V by 6 bases and J by 0 bases, and 26 bases separated the two germline ends. The chain couples TRBV19 to TRBJ1-1, with D maybe TRBD1 (6 bases). The sequence was collected from a boy less than two years old with tuberous sclerosis and intractable seizures. This specimen consisted of peripheral blood, obtained roughly 5 months after surgery. In DNA, the CDR3 is TGTGCCAGTAGGCCTGTTACAGGGTATCTAAGTATTATGAACACTGAAGCTTTCTTT. Translated: CASRPVTGYLSIMNTEAFF.